A single sample is the source of the 26 T cell receptor beta chains below, sequenced in a study of blood T cell repertoires in COVID-19 (dated by TCRdb to 2019 to 2021). Library creation used the immunoSEQ multiplex PCR assay. What TCRdb holds here is the immuneACCESS table cut down to in-frame rearrangements. Part of the clones is not present; checked against another copy, under half of the missing clones reflect an unresolved V gene, and the others are unexplained. The table for this sample lists 210,000 or so clones; around 83% of them were counted only once. The biggest ten clones account for under 3.5% of the sample. The material sequenced was peripheral blood. Receptors were obtained from a man aged 50-60 years with active or convalescent COVID-19.

This clone showed up just a few times. V is TRBV7-2 and J is TRBJ1-6, with D unresolved. CDR1 and CDR2 (germline): SGHTA, FQGNSA. V was clipped by 3 bases and J by 4 bases, with 7 bases between them. The CDR3 spans 14 residues. Written as DNA, the CDR3 is TGTGCCAGCAGCTTTAGTCTGTATAATTCACCCCTCCACTTT. It is translated as CASSFSLYNSPLHF.

The chain links TRBV5-4 to TRBJ1-4; 12 positions agree with TRBD1. The CDR3 loop spans 16 amino acids. Trimming took 3 bases from V and 10 from J; bases not matched to a gene: 10. The germline V gene encodes CDR1 SGHNT and CDR2 YYREEE (reference sequence). The CDR3 loop is CASSSATGTGGGKLFF. Here the CDR3 DNA reads TGTGCCAGCAGCTCCGCTACCGGGACAGGGGGCGGAAAACTGTTTTTT.

The chain links TRBV30 to TRBJ1-1; 7 bases are shared with TRBD1. Germline assignment: CDR1 GTSNPN and CDR2 SVGIG (reference sequence). CDR3 length: 15 amino acids. With 4 bases clipped from V and 0 bases from J, the junction kept 8 bases outside the gene matches. CDR3 sequence reads: CAWIRGTDVNTEAFF. In DNA form, the CDR3 reads TGTGCCTGGATACGGGGGACAGACGTGAACACTGAAGCTTTCTTT.

V and J are TRBV11-2 and TRBJ2-3; D is possibly TRBD2 (7 bases). Germline V gene sequence: CDR1 SGHAT, CDR2 FQNNGV. V was pared by 1 base and J by 2 bases, with 10 bases between. The CDR3 is made up of 15 amino acids. CDR3 amino acids: CASSLAGGLTDTQYF. As DNA, the CDR3 is TGTGCCAGCAGCTTAGCGGGGGGCCTCACAGATACGCAGTATTTT.

Concerning this clone: Other DNA sequences within the sample encode an identical CDR3. The chain couples TRBV4-1 to TRBJ1-2; D perhaps matches TRBD1 (6 bases). This CDR3 has 14 amino acids. V was cut by 4 bases and J by 4 bases, with 13 bases left in between. CDR1 and CDR2 (germline): MGHRA, YSYEKL. The CDR3 loop is CASSPTGLIYGYTF. In DNA, the CDR3 is TGCGCCAGCAGCCCGACAGGCCTCATCTATGGCTACACCTTC.

The genes are TRBV5-1 and TRBJ1-1; perhaps TRBD1 as D (6 bases). V gave up 2 bases and J gave up 0 bases, with 11 bases separating them. CDR1 and CDR2 from the germline V gene are SGHRS and YFSETQ. This CDR3 contains 15 residues. The CDR3 spells CASSFTGKLNTEAFF. CDR3 DNA sequence: TGCGCCAGCAGCTTTACAGGGAAACTGAACACTGAAGCTTTCTTT.

The chain combines TRBV5-1 with TRBJ2-1; TRBD2 aligns across 12 bases. The V gene end was trimmed by 0 bases and the J gene end by 13 bases; junction bases not matched to a gene: 5. Germline-derived CDR1 and CDR2 are SGHRS and YFSETQ. There are 14 residues in the CDR3. The CDR3 reads CASSLGLAGEGQFF. The DNA for the CDR3 is TGCGCCAGCAGCTTGGGACTAGCGGGGGAGGGCCAGTTCTTC.

V is TRBV24-1 and J is TRBJ2-1; possible D gene TRBD2, 7 bases. V lost 3 bases and J lost 9, with 8 bases in between. This CDR3 comprises 12 residues. CDR1 and CDR2 (germline): KGHDR, SFDVKD. CDR3 coding DNA: TGTGCCACCAGTGATGGGGGGGCTGAGCAGTTCTTC. It encodes CATSDGGAEQFF.

The chain uses TRBV27 and TRBJ2-7, with D possibly TRBD1 on 6 matching bases. This CDR3 has 16 amino acids. The V gene's germline CDR1 is MNHEY and CDR2 SMNVEV (reference sequence). V lost 4 bases and J lost 2, with 18 bases in between. CDR3 DNA sequence: TGTGCCAGCAGTTCACCTTCGGCACAGGGTCCCTACGAGCAGTACTTC. Residues: CASSSPSAQGPYEQYF.

The chain's CDR3 is CASRLQGELIQDEQFF. The CDR3 DNA follows: TGCGCCAGCAGGTTACAGGGGGAACTTATACAGGATGAGCAGTTCTTC. V and J are TRBV5-1 and TRBJ2-1, with 8 bases aligning to TRBD1. Germline CDR1 and CDR2: SGHRS and YFSETQ. This CDR3 comprises 16 residues. The V and J ends lost 5 bases and 8 bases, in that order; junction bases with no gene match: 15.

The sample holds a few counts of this clone. The chain employs TRBV5-4 and TRBJ2-7; 10 bases line up with TRBD1. Per the germline V gene, CDR1 is SGHNT and CDR2 is YYREEE (reference sequence). Losses at the gene ends were 4 bases for V and 3 bases for J; bases not matched to a gene: 7. This CDR3 is 15 amino acids long. For the CDR3, the DNA is TGTGCCAGCAGCCCGACAGGGGGCGTGGACTACGAGCAGTACTTC. Residues: CASSPTGGVDYEQYF.

The chain carries TRBV10-3 and TRBJ2-3, with a weak D call TRBD2 (5 bases). The ends were cut back, 8 bases at V and 2 bases at J, with 14 bases in the middle. The germline CDR1 and CDR2 sequences are ENHRY and SYGVKD. This CDR3 comprises 14 residues. For the CDR3, the DNA is TGTGCCATCCTTGCTAGCCCGGACACAGATACGCAGTATTTT. Its translation is CAILASPDTDTQYF.

The J gene is TRBJ2-7, the V gene TRBV5-1; 8 bases are a match to TRBD1. The CDR3 runs to 14 residues. Germline values: CDR1 SGHRS, CDR2 YFSETQ. The V and J ends lost 4 bases and 3 bases, in that order; junction bases with no gene match: 6. The CDR3 region is CASSPEQGGYEQYF. As DNA, the CDR3 is TGCGCCAGCAGCCCCGAACAGGGGGGCTACGAGCAGTACTTC.

The rearrangement links TRBV5-1 to TRBJ2-2, with TRBD1 matching 7 bases. This CDR3 is built from 16 residues. V lost 4 bases and J lost 2; bases outside the gene matches: 8. In germline, CDR1 is SGHRS, CDR2 YFSETQ. CDR3 in DNA: TGCGCCAGCAGCCTGGGACAGTCAATAAACACCGGGGAGCTGTTTTTT. This codes for CASSLGQSINTGELFF. Full variable domain (remainder filled in from reference TRBV5-1 and TRBJ2-2): KAGVTQTPRYLIKTRGQQVTLSCSPISGHRSVSWYQQTPGQGLQFLFEYFSETQRNKGNFPGRFSGRQFSNSRSEMNVSTLELGDSALYLCASSLGQSINTGELFFGEGSRLTVL.

In the case of this clone: The sample contains more than one DNA sequence encoding this CDR3. This chain connects TRBV5-1 to TRBJ1-6; 11 nucleotides line up with TRBD1. Germline V gene data show CDR1 as SGHRS and CDR2 as YFSETQ. The CDR3 covers 14 residues. The junction had 7 bases not matched to a gene; V was cut back by 4 bases and J by 13 bases. Here the CDR3 reads CASSPGTGGSPLHF. The CDR3 DNA is TGCGCCAGCAGCCCCGGGACAGGGGGATCGCCCCTCCACTTT.

This clone has only one observation. This chain connects TRBV5-5 to TRBJ1-1; a possible D gene is TRBD1 (6 bases). The germline gives CDR1 SGHKS, CDR2 YYEKEE (reference sequence). Trimming took 4 bases from V and 0 from J, leaving 13 bases between them. There are 15 residues in the CDR3. Here the CDR3 DNA reads TGTGCCAGCAGCAGCGGGACACTAATGAACACTGAAGCTTTCTTT. This translates into CASSSGTLMNTEAFF. The full variable domain, completed using reference TRBV5-5 and TRBJ1-1, is DAGVTQSPTHLIKTRGQQVTLRCSPISGHKSVSWYQQVLGQGPQFIFQYYEKEERGRGNFPDRFSARQFPNYSSELNVNALLLGDSALYLCASSSGTLMNTEAFFGQGTRLTVV.

Here the CDR3 DNA reads TGTGCCATCAAGGGACACGGACAGAGCACAGATACGCAGTATTTT. Protein product: CAIKGHGQSTDTQYF. The rearrangement joins TRBV10-3 to TRBJ2-3, with D perhaps TRBD1 (6 bases). Germline loops: CDR1 ENHRY, CDR2 SYGVKD. This CDR3 has 15 amino acids. Trimming took off 7 bases at V and 0 bases at J, with 14 bases between the two ends.

CDR3 DNA sequence: TGTGCCATCAGTGAGTCCCTAGCGGGAGTGGGGGCCACAGATACGCAGTATTTT. It is translated as CAISESLAGVGATDTQYF. V is TRBV10-3 and J is TRBJ2-3; 10 bases align to TRBD2. The trim removed 0 bases at V and 2 bases at J, leaving 8 bases unmatched. The CDR3 totals 18 residues. Germline loops: CDR1 ENHRY, CDR2 SYGVKD.

The rearrangement joins TRBV5-5 to TRBJ1-6; D remains unclear. V was cut by 4 bases and J by 10 bases, with 18 bases left in between. The CDR3 is 15 amino acids. Germline V gives CDR1 SGHKS, CDR2 YYEKEE (reference sequence). The DNA for the CDR3 is TGTGCCAGCAGCCGAGTGACGGGGTTGGAATCACCCCTCCACTTT. Amino acids: CASSRVTGLESPLHF.

The chain is built from TRBV6-5 and TRBJ2-7, with TRBD2 matching over 7 bases. After removal of 5 bases from V and 0 bases from J, the junction contained 1 base not matched to a gene. The CDR3 consists of 13 residues. Germline values: CDR1 MNHEY, CDR2 SVGAGI. The CDR3 nucleotides are TGTGCCAGCAGTAGCGGGGCCTCCTACGAGCAGTACTTC. It is translated as CASSSGASYEQYF.

The J gene is TRBJ1-6, the V gene TRBV7-2, with TRBD1 identical over 9 bases. The V and J ends lost 1 base and 7 bases, in that order; junction bases with no gene match: 5. The germline V gene encodes CDR1 SGHTA and CDR2 FQGNSA. CDR3 length: 16 amino acids. CDR3 sequence reads: CASSLDRDRDNSPLHF. In nucleotides, the CDR3 is TGTGCCAGCAGCTTAGACCGGGACAGGGACAATTCACCCCTCCACTTT.

This chain joins TRBV4-3 and TRBJ1-2, with 7 nucleotides matching TRBD1. CDR3 length: 13 amino acids. With V trimmed by 4 bases and J by 7 bases, 6 bases remained unmatched. Germline CDR1 is LGHNA and CDR2 is YSLEER. The chain's CDR3 is CASSPPGQSGYTF. CDR3 coding DNA: TGCGCCAGCAGCCCTCCGGGACAGAGTGGCTACACCTTC.

The chain carries TRBV2 and TRBJ2-3; tentatively, D is TRBD2 (7 bases). Germline CDR1 and CDR2: SNHLY and FYNNEI. There are 14 residues in the CDR3. V was clipped by 5 bases and J by 8 bases, with 17 bases between them. The CDR3 DNA reads TGTGCCAGCAGTCCCTCGGCGGGGGCGTCTACGCAGTATTTT. Amino acid sequence: CASSPSAGASTQYF.

This CDR3 is CASRSYKGGGTEAFF. The CDR3, as DNA: TGTGCCAGCAGGTCCTACAAGGGGGGGGGCACTGAAGCTTTCTTT. The chain recombines TRBV6-5 with TRBJ1-1; D possibly corresponds to TRBD1 (6 bases). In germline, CDR1 is MNHEY, CDR2 SVGAGI. V lost 6 bases, J lost 4 bases, and 18 bases lay in between. The CDR3 runs 15 residues.

The chain combines TRBV7-9 with TRBJ2-1; D perhaps matches TRBD2 (6 bases). CDR3 size: 17 residues. Germline-derived CDR1 and CDR2 are SEHNR and FQNEAQ (reference sequence). The ends were cut back, 5 bases at V and 5 bases at J, with 22 bases in the middle. The CDR3 loop reads CASSPPLRASANNEQFF. The DNA of the CDR3 is TGTGCCAGCAGCCCCCCCTTAAGGGCTAGCGCCAACAATGAGCAGTTCTTC.

V is TRBV2 and J is TRBJ1-1; D is unresolved. Per the germline V gene, CDR1 is SNHLY and CDR2 is FYNNEI. CDR3 length equals 14 residues. The V gene lost 6 bases and the J gene lost 8 bases, with 19 bases spanning the gap. CDR3 DNA sequence: TGTGCCAGCAGCAGAGGACGGGAAAAGGTCGAAGCTTTCTTT. This translates into CASSRGREKVEAFF.